Following are 31 T cell receptor beta chains from one sample sequenced in a study of blood T cell repertoires in COVID-19. Profiled with immunoSEQ multiplex PCR; TCRdb holds only in-frame clones, not every one. This table has roughly 120,000 clones, over 75% appearing once. Sequences were obtained from peripheral blood. All receptors come from a woman between 50 and 59 years old with acute or convalescent COVID-19.

This chain joins TRBV11-2 and TRBJ1-6, with D unresolved. Trimming shortened V by 2 bases and J by 8 bases, and 10 bases separated the two germline ends. CDR3 size: 14 residues. Germline V gene data show CDR1 as SGHAT and CDR2 as FQNNGV. CDR3 sequence (DNA): TGTGCCAGCAGCTTACGAGTTCGGGATTCACCCCTCCACTTT. Its protein is CASSLRVRDSPLHF.

The count of this clone is one. At one boundary the junction diverges from the germline segment, which might be a read error. The chain uses TRBV15 and TRBJ2-7; TRBD1 matches at 7 bases. This CDR3 region has 14 residues. Germline values: CDR1 LNHNV, CDR2 YYDKDF (reference sequence). The CDR3 protein is CATSRDVSQGDRNF. DNA for the CDR3: TGTGCCACCAGCAGAGACGTTAGTCAGGGGGATAGGAACTTC.

The chain links TRBV19 to TRBJ1-4, with D perhaps TRBD1 (5 bases). This CDR3 comprises 13 residues. Germline V gene data show CDR1 as LNHDA and CDR2 as SQIVND (reference sequence). The V end lost 7 bases, the J end lost 7 bases, and 13 bases lay between the germline ends. The DNA for the CDR3 is TGTGCCAGTACCGCTCCGGGGGGTGAAAAACTGTTTTTT. Protein product: CASTAPGGEKLFF.

V and J are TRBV2 and TRBJ1-2; D is possibly TRBD1 (5 bases). V was shortened by 6 bases and J by 2 bases, with 16 bases between the two germline ends. CDR3 length: 15 residues. Germline V gene data show CDR1 as SNHLY and CDR2 as FYNNEI. The CDR3: CASRAQGSGNYGYTF. For the CDR3, the DNA is TGTGCCAGCAGAGCTCAGGGCAGTGGGAACTATGGCTACACCTTC.

The genes are TRBV11-2 and TRBJ1-4, with TRBD1 matching over 7 bases. The germline V gene encodes CDR1 SGHAT and CDR2 FQNNGV. With 5 bases clipped from V and 5 bases from J, the junction kept 14 bases outside the gene matches. This CDR3 is 17 amino acids long. Here the CDR3 DNA reads TGTGCCAGCAGCCCAAACCCACAGAGGGGGCTAAATGAAAAACTGTTTTTT. Amino acid sequence: CASSPNPQRGLNEKLFF. The whole variable domain, remainder taken from reference TRBV11-2 and TRBJ1-4, is EAGVAQSPRYKIIEKRQSVAFWCNPISGHATLYWYQQILGQGPKLLIQFQNNGVVDDSQLPKDRFSAERLKGVDSTLKIQPAKLEDSAVYLCASSPNPQRGLNEKLFFGSGTQLSVL.

The V call is TRBV6-6, the J call TRBJ1-2; 10 bases align to TRBD1. V gave up 10 bases and J gave up 2 bases; unmatched junction bases: 4. The CDR3 contains 13 residues. Germline V lookup: CDR1 MNHNY, CDR2 SVGAGI (reference sequence). CDR3 nucleotide sequence: TGTGCCACTAAGACAGGGGGCAACTATGGCTACACCTTC. It is translated as CATKTGGNYGYTF.

The V call is TRBV4-2, the J call TRBJ2-7; no reliable D call. There are 18 residues in the CDR3. Per germline, CDR1 LGHNA and CDR2 YNFKEQ. This CDR3 is CASSQECGIAHHTCRMPV. The CDR3 DNA sequence: TGTGCCAGCAGCCAAGAGTGCGGAATAGCTCATCATACGTGTCGCATGCCCGTC.

The V gene is TRBV15, the J gene TRBJ1-6; no clear D gene. CDR3 size: 17 residues. Trimming stripped 0 bases from V and 10 bases from J, with 19 bases between. CDR1 is LNHNV, CDR2 YYDKDF, per germline (reference sequence). This CDR3 is CATSREGRNSRASPLHF. The CDR3 coding sequence is TGTGCCACCAGCAGAGAGGGTCGGAACAGCCGAGCATCACCCCTCCACTTT. The full variable domain, with the rest looked up from reference TRBV15 and TRBJ1-6, is DAMVIQNPRYQVTQFGKPVTLSCSQTLNHNVMYWYQQKSSQAPKLLFHYYDKDFNNEADTPDNFQSRRPNTSFCFLDIRSPGLGDTAMYLCATSREGRNSRASPLHFGNGTRLTVT.

This clone was seen a few times. The chain uses TRBV5-1 and TRBJ1-6; the match to TRBD1 covers 10 bases. The CDR3 extends over 13 amino acids. Trimming cost V 8 bases and J 13 bases; bases outside gene matches: 9. The germline V gene encodes CDR1 SGHRS and CDR2 YFSETQ. This chain's CDR3 is CASTSGTGAPLHF. CDR3 in DNA: TGCGCCAGTACGTCCGGGACAGGGGCCCCCCTCCACTTT.

The chain joins TRBV5-1 to TRBJ2-1; 8 bases match TRBD1. Germline loops: CDR1 SGHRS, CDR2 YFSETQ. This CDR3 has 15 residues. Trimming cost V 0 bases and J 4 bases; bases outside gene matches: 3. As DNA, the CDR3 is TGCGCCAGCAGCTTGGGGACAGGGCCTTACAATGAGCAGTTCTTC. This gives the protein CASSLGTGPYNEQFF. Looking up the rest from reference TRBV5-1 and TRBJ2-1 gives the full variable domain: KAGVTQTPRYLIKTRGQQVTLSCSPISGHRSVSWYQQTPGQGLQFLFEYFSETQRNKGNFPGRFSGRQFSNSRSEMNVSTLELGDSALYLCASSLGTGPYNEQFFGPGTRLTVL.

The J gene is TRBJ1-1, the V gene TRBV7-8; possibly TRBD1 for D (6 bases). The length of the CDR3 is 15 residues. The ends were cut back, 0 bases at V and 2 bases at J, with 10 bases in the middle. CDR1 is SGHVS and CDR2 is FQNEAQ in the germline V gene. This chain's CDR3 is CASSLAWTDNTEAFF. Written as DNA, the CDR3 is TGTGCCAGCAGCTTAGCTTGGACAGATAACACTGAAGCTTTCTTT.

The chain uses TRBV11-2 and TRBJ2-7; D possibly corresponds to TRBD1 (5 bases). There are 15 residues in the CDR3. V lost 1 base, J lost 3 bases, and 13 bases lay in between. The germline gives CDR1 SGHAT, CDR2 FQNNGV. CDR3: CASSLGPAQGYEQYF. The CDR3 coding sequence is TGTGCCAGCAGCTTAGGCCCCGCCCAGGGCTACGAGCAGTACTTC.

The chain uses TRBV19 and TRBJ2-2, with D hard to call. Germline-derived CDR1 and CDR2 are LNHDA and SQIVND (reference sequence). The CDR3 length is 16 residues. The V gene lost 6 bases and the J gene lost 2 bases, with 16 bases spanning the gap. The CDR3 coding sequence is TGTGCCAGTAGCAACCGCTGGCCGACAAACACCGGGGAGCTGTTTTTT. The encoded protein is CASSNRWPTNTGELFF.

The rearrangement joins TRBV5-1 to TRBJ2-1; 8 nucleotides agree with TRBD2. From germline, CDR1 is SGHRS and CDR2 YFSETQ. The CDR3 length is 17 residues. The junction had 9 bases not matched to a gene; V was cut back by 4 bases and J by 0 bases. The CDR3 sequence is CASSQTAGGSSYNEQFF. In DNA, the CDR3 is TGCGCCAGCAGCCAAACTGCGGGGGGTTCCTCCTACAATGAGCAGTTCTTC.

The genes are TRBV5-1 and TRBJ1-1; D perhaps matches TRBD1 (5 bases). Germline values: CDR1 SGHRS, CDR2 YFSETQ. This CDR3 is 14 amino acids long. V lost 1 base and J 4 bases, leaving 11 bases between the germline ends. The CDR3 DNA reads TGCGCCAGCAGCTTGTACCAGGGCGGCACTGAAGCTTTCTTT. The encoded protein is CASSLYQGGTEAFF.

The rearrangement uses TRBV6-5 and TRBJ1-1, with TRBD1 as a possible D gene (5 bases). The CDR3 spans 14 residues. Trimming cost V 6 bases and J 0 bases, with 11 bases left between them. Germline V lookup: CDR1 MNHEY, CDR2 SVGAGI. DNA for the CDR3: TGTGCCAGCAGCCGTCGACAGTTGAACACTGAAGCTTTCTTT. It translates to CASSRRQLNTEAFF.

The chain recombines TRBV12-3 or TRBV12-4 with TRBJ2-7, with D maybe TRBD2 (5 bases). The germline V and J ends were trimmed by 3 bases and 7 bases, with 13 bases remaining between them. The CDR3 runs 13 residues. CDR3: CASSFGEEGEQYF. Here the CDR3 DNA reads TGTGCCAGCAGTTTTGGGGAAGAGGGTGAGCAGTACTTC.

The gene calls are TRBV14 and TRBJ1-1; D is unclear. Trimming removed 0 bases from V and 5 bases from J, with 13 bases in between. CDR1 and CDR2 from the germline V gene are SGHDN and FVKESK. The CDR3 has 15 amino acids. DNA for the CDR3: TGTGCCAGCAGCCAAGAGAGGGTACCGGCGACTGAAGCTTTCTTT. It codes for CASSQERVPATEAFF.

This clone was picked up one time. DNA for the CDR3: TGTGCCAGCAGCCAAGTGGGGACTAGCCCAGATACGCAGTATTTT. It yields the protein CASSQVGTSPDTQYF. The rearrangement joins TRBV3-1 (or the pseudogene TRBV3-2) to TRBJ2-3, with TRBD2 matching 9 bases. The CDR3 runs to 15 residues. J was trimmed by 4 bases and V by 1 base; bases with no gene match: 3. The germline V gene has CDR1 LGHDT and CDR2 YNNKEL (reference sequence).

V and J are TRBV30 and TRBJ2-2; TRBD2 matches 7 bases. The CDR3 extends over 15 amino acids. The V gene's germline CDR1 is GTSNPN and CDR2 SVGIG (reference sequence). V trimming: 4 bases; J trimming: 0 bases; junction bases outside the gene matches: 5. The DNA for the CDR3 is TGTGCCTGGAAAAGGGGAGGGGCGAACACCGGGGAGCTGTTTTTT. It translates to CAWKRGGANTGELFF.

The V and J genes are TRBV19 and TRBJ1-1, with D perhaps matching TRBD1 (5 bases). Deletions cut 7 bases from V and 1 base from J, with 10 bases between. The CDR3 totals 13 residues. Germline V gives CDR1 LNHDA, CDR2 SQIVND (reference sequence). CDR3: CASTKQENTEAFF. The CDR3 nucleotides read TGTGCCAGTACTAAACAGGAGAACACTGAAGCTTTCTTT.

The V and J genes are TRBV5-1 and TRBJ1-1; D remains unclear. This CDR3 region has 13 residues. Germline V lookup: CDR1 SGHRS, CDR2 YFSETQ. Between the trimmed V and J ends, which lost 5 bases and 1 base, there was a span of 9 bases. As DNA, the CDR3 is TGCGCCAGCAGTGAGGGCGGGAACACTGAAGCTTTCTTT. It is translated as CASSEGGNTEAFF.

This chain links TRBV10-2 with TRBJ1-1; D may be TRBD1 (6 bases). Between the trimmed V and J ends, which lost 8 bases and 2 bases, there was a span of 24 bases. Germline CDR1 is WSHSY and CDR2 is SAAADI. CDR3 length: 17 residues. CDR3 sequence: CASLHLLGAVGNTEAFF. CDR3 in DNA: TGCGCCAGCCTACACCTGCTGGGGGCGGTGGGCAACACTGAAGCTTTCTTT.

This clone was detected only once. The V and J genes are TRBV5-6 and TRBJ1-2, with 7 nucleotides matching TRBD1. The V and J ends lost 2 bases and 2 bases, in that order; junction bases with no gene match: 9. Germline V gene data show CDR1 as SGHDT and CDR2 as YYEEEE. The CDR3 has 16 residues. The CDR3 coding sequence is TGTGCCAGCAGCTTAAGAACCGCACAGGGGAACTATGGCTACACCTTC. This codes for CASSLRTAQGNYGYTF.

The chain links TRBV5-4 to TRBJ1-2, with a tentative D call TRBD1 (5 bases). There are 15 residues in the CDR3. Trimming stripped 5 bases from V and 4 bases from J, with 18 bases between. Germline V gives CDR1 SGHNT, CDR2 YYREEE (reference sequence). The CDR3 region has the DNA TGTGCCAGCAGTCGGTGGGAGGCAGGGACCTATGGCTACACCTTC. Its translation is CASSRWEAGTYGYTF. Full variable domain (missing parts from reference TRBV5-4 and TRBJ1-2): ETGVTQSPTHLIKTRGQQVTLRCSSQSGHNTVSWYQQALGQGPQFIFQYYREEENGRGNFPPRFSGLQFPNYSSELNVNALELDDSALYLCASSRWEAGTYGYTFGSGTRLTVV.

The rearrangement joins TRBV5-6 to TRBJ1-5, with a weak D call TRBD1 (6 bases). V lost 4 bases and J 5 bases, leaving 13 bases between the germline ends. Germline assignment: CDR1 SGHDT and CDR2 YYEEEE. The CDR3 length is 14 residues. The CDR3 reads CASSLRTADQPQHF. The CDR3 DNA sequence: TGTGCCAGCAGCCTCCGGACAGCTGATCAGCCCCAGCATTTT.

V is TRBV5-5 and J is TRBJ1-1; D gene ambiguous. The CDR3 is 13 amino acids. The V gene lost 1 base and the J gene lost 5 bases, with 9 bases spanning the gap. Germline loops: CDR1 SGHKS, CDR2 YYEKEE (reference sequence). CDR3 bases: TGTGCCAGCAGCTTGAAGGCGGGAACTGAAGCTTTCTTT. It codes for CASSLKAGTEAFF.

This clone was recorded a few times. This sequence joins TRBV19 and TRBJ1-5; D perhaps matches TRBD1 (5 bases). Per the germline V gene, CDR1 is LNHDA and CDR2 is SQIVND (reference sequence). Trimming took off 4 bases at V and 9 bases at J, with 10 bases between the two ends. This CDR3 has 12 residues. The CDR3 loop is CASSTGFGPQHF. The CDR3 DNA sequence: TGTGCCAGTAGTACAGGGTTTGGGCCCCAGCATTTT.

V and J are TRBV29-1 and TRBJ1-1; 12 positions match TRBD1. Germline V lookup: CDR1 SQVTM, CDR2 ANQGSEA. With 3 bases clipped from V and 0 bases from J, the junction kept 2 bases outside the gene matches. The CDR3 spans 15 residues. The CDR3 DNA reads TGCAGCGTTGAGGGACAGGGGGCTCTGAACACTGAAGCTTTCTTT. Translating gives CSVEGQGALNTEAFF.

This clone has just one count. The chain recombines TRBV11-3 with TRBJ2-5, with a tentative D call TRBD1 (6 bases). Germline CDR1 and CDR2: SGHNT and YENEEA. V was trimmed by 1 base and J by 1 base, leaving 10 bases between them. The length of the CDR3 is 15 residues. CDR3 sequence reads: CASSLAQGPQETQYF. DNA of the CDR3: TGTGCCAGCAGCTTAGCTCAGGGGCCCCAAGAGACCCAGTACTTC.

The J gene is TRBJ2-7, the V gene TRBV11-2; TRBD2 might be the D (5 bases). The V gene's germline CDR1 is SGHAT and CDR2 FQNNGV. CDR3 length: 14 residues. V was shortened by 7 bases and J by 3 bases, with 16 bases between the two germline ends. The CDR3 loop reads CASNPRGVGYEQYF. Here the CDR3 DNA reads TGTGCCAGCAACCCTCGGGGAGTCGGCTACGAGCAGTACTTC. Looking up the rest from reference TRBV11-2 and TRBJ2-7 gives the full variable domain: EAGVAQSPRYKIIEKRQSVAFWCNPISGHATLYWYQQILGQGPKLLIQFQNNGVVDDSQLPKDRFSAERLKGVDSTLKIQPAKLEDSAVYLCASNPRGVGYEQYFGPGTRLTVT.